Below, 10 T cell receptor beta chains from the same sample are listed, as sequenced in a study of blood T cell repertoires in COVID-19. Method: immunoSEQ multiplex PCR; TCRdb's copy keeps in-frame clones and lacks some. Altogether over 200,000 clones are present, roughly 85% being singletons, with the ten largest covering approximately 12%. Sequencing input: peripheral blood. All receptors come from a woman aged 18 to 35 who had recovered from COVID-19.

CDR3 sequence reads: CAWRTGHPNTEAFF. CDR3 coding DNA: TGTGCCTGGAGGACTGGACACCCGAACACTGAAGCTTTCTTT. The chain couples TRBV30 to TRBJ1-1; tentative D call: TRBD1 (5 bases). The CDR3 has 14 amino acids. The V end lost 3 bases, the J end lost 1 base, and 12 bases lay between the germline ends. CDR1 is GTSNPN and CDR2 is SVGIG in the germline V gene (reference sequence).

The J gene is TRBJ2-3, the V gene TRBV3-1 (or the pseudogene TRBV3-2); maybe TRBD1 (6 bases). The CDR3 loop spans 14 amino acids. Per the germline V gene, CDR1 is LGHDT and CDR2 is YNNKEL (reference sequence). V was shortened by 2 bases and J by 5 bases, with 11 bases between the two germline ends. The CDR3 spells CASSQLGARDTQYF. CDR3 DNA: TGTGCCAGCAGCCAATTGGGGGCGCGAGATACGCAGTATTTT.

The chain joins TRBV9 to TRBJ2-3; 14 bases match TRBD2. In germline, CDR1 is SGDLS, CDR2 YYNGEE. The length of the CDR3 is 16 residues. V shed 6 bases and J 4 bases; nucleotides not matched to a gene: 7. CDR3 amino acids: CASNPRGLAGADTQYF. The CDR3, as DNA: TGTGCCAGCAACCCCCGGGGACTAGCGGGAGCAGATACGCAGTATTTT.

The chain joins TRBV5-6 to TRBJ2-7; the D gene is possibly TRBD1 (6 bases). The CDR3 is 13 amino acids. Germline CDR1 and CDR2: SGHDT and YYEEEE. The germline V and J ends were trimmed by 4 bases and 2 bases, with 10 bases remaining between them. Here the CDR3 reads CASSEGHTYEQYF. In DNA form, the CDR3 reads TGTGCCAGCAGCGAGGGACACACCTACGAGCAGTACTTC.

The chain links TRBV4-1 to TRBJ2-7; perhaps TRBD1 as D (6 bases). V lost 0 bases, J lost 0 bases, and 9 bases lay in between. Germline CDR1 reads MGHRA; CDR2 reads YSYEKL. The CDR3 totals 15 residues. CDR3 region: CASSQDLGGSYEQYF. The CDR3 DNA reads TGCGCCAGCAGCCAAGATTTAGGGGGCTCCTACGAGCAGTACTTC.

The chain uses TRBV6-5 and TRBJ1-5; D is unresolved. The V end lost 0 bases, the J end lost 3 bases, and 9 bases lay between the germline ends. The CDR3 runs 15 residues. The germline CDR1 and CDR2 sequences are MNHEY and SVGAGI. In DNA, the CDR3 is TGTGCCAGCAGTTACTCGAGCATACTCAATCAGCCCCAGCATTTT. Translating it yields CASSYSSILNQPQHF.

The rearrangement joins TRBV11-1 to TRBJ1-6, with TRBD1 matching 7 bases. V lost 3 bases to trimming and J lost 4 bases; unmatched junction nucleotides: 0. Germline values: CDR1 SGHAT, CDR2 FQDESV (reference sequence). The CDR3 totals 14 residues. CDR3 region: CASSLGQYNSPLHF. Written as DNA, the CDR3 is TGTGCCAGCAGCTTGGGACAGTATAATTCACCCCTCCACTTT.

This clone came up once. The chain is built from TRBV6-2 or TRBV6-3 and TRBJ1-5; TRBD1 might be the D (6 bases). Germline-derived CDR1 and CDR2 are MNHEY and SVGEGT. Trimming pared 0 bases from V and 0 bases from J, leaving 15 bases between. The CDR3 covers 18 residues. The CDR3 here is CASSYSIFGQSSNQPQHF. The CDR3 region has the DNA TGTGCCAGCAGTTACTCTATATTCGGACAGAGTAGCAATCAGCCCCAGCATTTT.

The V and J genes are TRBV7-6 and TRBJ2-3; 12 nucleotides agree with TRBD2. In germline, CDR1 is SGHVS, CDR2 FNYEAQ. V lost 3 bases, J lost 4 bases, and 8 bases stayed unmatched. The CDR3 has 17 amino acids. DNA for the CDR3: TGTGCCAGCAGCTTCGGCAGGACTAGCGGGAACGCAGATACGCAGTATTTT. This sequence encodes CASSFGRTSGNADTQYF.

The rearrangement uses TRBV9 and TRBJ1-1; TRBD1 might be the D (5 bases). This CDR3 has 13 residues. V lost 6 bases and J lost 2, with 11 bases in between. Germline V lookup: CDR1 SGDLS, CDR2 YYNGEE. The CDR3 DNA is TGTGCCAGCACACCGCGGGACAACACTGAAGCTTTCTTT. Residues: CASTPRDNTEAFF.